This record concerns one TCR beta chain sequence. The sample originates from a study of PD-L1 blockade in urothelial cancer. The wider study: Patients with male sex and bladder-origin urothelial cancer accounted for about 85% of the roughly 30 enrolled. Median blood clonality was around 0.08, with 82,636 unique TCRs.

CDR3 length: 14 residues. Trimming removed 3 bases from V and 0 bases from J, with 9 bases in between. Germline values: CDR1 MDHEN, CDR2 SYDVKM. As to time point: pretreatment peripheral blood. All patients carried locally advanced or metastatic urothelial carcinoma. Synthetic TCR analog templates were added to each PCR reaction. Repertoires were generated with immunoSEQ multiplex PCR, while TCRdb's copy carries only in-frame clones and drops some. The sample has approximately 48,000 clones; 70% to 80% are singletons. The TCR was taken from a man aged 65 to 79 with urothelial cancer. Specimen: PBMCs, collected around atezolizumab (anti-PD-L1) treatment. The chain has TRBV28 and TRBJ2-7, with D perhaps TRBD1 (5 bases). CDR3 nucleotides: TGTGCCAGCAGTTTTTCGCAGGGCTCCTACGAGCAGTACTTC. It yields the protein CASSFSQGSYEQYF.